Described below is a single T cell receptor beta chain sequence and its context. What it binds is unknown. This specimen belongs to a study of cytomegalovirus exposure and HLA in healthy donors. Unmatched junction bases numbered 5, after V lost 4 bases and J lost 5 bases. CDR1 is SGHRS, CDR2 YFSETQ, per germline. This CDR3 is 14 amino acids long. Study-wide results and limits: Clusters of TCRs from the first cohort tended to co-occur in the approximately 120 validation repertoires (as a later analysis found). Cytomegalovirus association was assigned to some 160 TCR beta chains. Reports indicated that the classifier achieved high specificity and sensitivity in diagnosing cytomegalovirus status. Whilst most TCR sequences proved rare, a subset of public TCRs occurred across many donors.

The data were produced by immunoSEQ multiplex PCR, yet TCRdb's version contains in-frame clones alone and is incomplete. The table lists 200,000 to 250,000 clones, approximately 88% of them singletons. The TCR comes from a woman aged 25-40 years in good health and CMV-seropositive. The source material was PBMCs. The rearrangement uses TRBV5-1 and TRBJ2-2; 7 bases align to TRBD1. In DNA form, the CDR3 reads TGCGCCAGCAGCCCGGACAGGTCGACCGGGGAGCTGTTTTTT. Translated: CASSPDRSTGELFF.